The rows below give T cell receptor beta chains drawn from one sample of a study of blood T cells in healthy people across ages. TCRdb itself ran the 5' RACE reads through MiXCR, one entry per CDR3 protein. Here the sample spans approximately 960,000 distinct CDR3 sequences, 25% to 35% being singletons. The same sample was also studied in work on T cells of mothers and their children.

The specimen was blood. Source of these receptors: a woman in her thirties or forties in good health. The CDR3 runs from the conserved cysteine through the conserved F or W. The order of the fields is V gene, J gene, CDR3 length, clone size, D gene, CDR3 protein, CDR3 DNA. The D gene is left open where the match is weak. Size values are once, few and many counts, or a class for expanded clones, and some rows have none.

>TRBV20-1|TRBJ2-3|15|NA|TRBD2
CSARARVGGGDTQYF
TGCAGTGCTAGAGCGAGGGTGGGGGGGGGAGATACGCAGTATTTT
>TRBV7-2|TRBJ2-6|17|NA|NA
CASSHPTEFSGANVLTF
TGTGCCAGCAGCCACCCCACGGAGTTCTCTGGGGCCAACGTCCTGACTTTC
>TRBV12-3/TRBV12-4|TRBJ1-4|16|NA|NA
CASSLSSDPHTEKLFF
TGTGCCAGCAGTTTATCTTCGGACCCACATACGGAAAAACTGTTTTTT
>TRBV7-2|TRBJ2-1|14|NA|NA
CASSPQARRNEQFF
TGTGCCAGCAGCCCACAAGCGCGCCGCAATGAGCAGTTCTTC
>TRBV7-3|TRBJ2-5|16|few|NA
CASSLNAPGLQETQYF
TGTGCCAGCAGCTTAAATGCTCCCGGACTACAAGAGACCCAGTACTTC
>TRBV12-3/TRBV12-4|TRBJ1-6|15|many|NA
CASSLGQGFTSPLHF
TGTGCCAGCAGTTTGGGGCAGGGATTCACTTCACCCCTCCACTTT
>TRBV27|TRBJ2-4|16|NA|NA
CASSDPRGYAKNIQYF
TGTGCCAGCAGTGACCCCAGGGGTTACGCCAAAAACATTCAGTACTTC
>TRBV20-1|TRBJ2-2|16|few|TRBD2
CSTRSASGGDTGELFF
TGCAGTACTAGATCGGCTAGCGGGGGGGATACCGGGGAGCTGTTTTTT
>TRBV28|TRBJ1-2|14|few|NA
CASSLAGTLYGYTF
TGTGCCAGCAGTTTGGCGGGCACCCTCTATGGCTACACCTTC
>TRBV27|TRBJ1-5|14|NA|NA
CASSCFGGNQPQHF
TGTGCCAGCAGTTGCTTCGGAGGGAATCAGCCCCAGCATTTT
>TRBV28|TRBJ1-2|13|many|NA
CASSLGMNYGYTF
TGTGCCAGCAGCTTAGGGATGAACTATGGCTACACCTTC
>TRBV12-3/TRBV12-4|TRBJ2-2|15|NA|TRBD1
CASSSGTVDTGELFF
TGTGCCAGCAGTTCCGGGACAGTCGACACCGGGGAGCTGTTTTTT
>TRBV27|TRBJ1-5|16|few|NA
CASSLFAGGAVQPQHF
TGTGCCAGCAGTTTATTTGCAGGTGGGGCCGTTCAGCCCCAGCATTTT
>TRBV7-9|TRBJ2-7|13|NA|TRBD1
CASSFGQVGEQYF
TGTGCCAGCAGCTTTGGACAGGTGGGGGAGCAGTACTTC
>TRBV28|TRBJ2-7|15|NA|TRBD1
CASSSLGTGAYERYF
TGTGCCAGCAGCTCCCTGGGGACAGGGGCCTACGAGCGGTACTTC
>TRBV27|TRBJ1-2|15|NA|TRBD1
CASYLSGTGGDGYTF
TGTGCCAGCTACCTGTCCGGGACAGGGGGCGATGGCTACACCTTC
>TRBV7-2|TRBJ1-1|13|few|NA
CASSFTMGAEAFF
TGTGCCAGCAGCTTTACGATGGGAGCTGAAGCTTTCTTT
>TRBV4-3|TRBJ2-1|16|few|NA
CASSQSLVGTYNEQFF
TGCGCCAGCAGCCAAAGCCTAGTGGGAACCTACAATGAGCAGTTCTTC
>TRBV7-9|TRBJ2-4|16|few|NA
CASSGTSQEAKNIQYF
TGTGCCAGCAGCGGTACGTCTCAGGAGGCCAAAAACATTCAGTACTTC
>TRBV24-1|TRBJ2-1|14|NA|TRBD1
CATSERDRVNEQFF
TGTGCCACCAGCGAAAGGGACAGGGTCAATGAGCAGTTCTTC
>TRBV5-1|TRBJ2-3|15|NA|TRBD2
CASSVSGTRTDTQYF
TGCGCCAGCAGCGTTAGCGGGACCCGCACAGATACGCAGTATTTT
>TRBV4-1|TRBJ1-1|12|few|NA
CASGGGGPEAFF
TGCGCCAGCGGCGGAGGAGGCCCTGAAGCTTTCTTT
>TRBV4-1|TRBJ1-1|17|NA|NA
CASSQGESRGIGTEAFF
TGCGCCAGCAGCCAAGGTGAATCACGGGGGATAGGCACTGAAGCTTTCTTT
>TRBV7-2|TRBJ1-6|15|few|NA
CASSPGISHNSPLHF
TGTGCCAGCAGCCCCGGTATTAGCCATAATTCACCCCTCCACTTT
>TRBV10-3|TRBJ1-2|12|few|NA
CATNGAGDGYTF
TGTGCCACCAATGGGGCTGGTGATGGCTACACCTTC
>TRBV12-3/TRBV12-4|TRBJ1-5|16|few|NA
CASSSGRGISNQPQHF
TGTGCCAGCAGTTCAGGGCGGGGGATTAGCAATCAGCCCCAGCATTTT
>TRBV12-3/TRBV12-4|TRBJ2-6|17|NA|TRBD1
CASRVDRGGSGANVLTF
TGTGCCAGCAGGGTCGACAGGGGAGGCTCTGGGGCCAACGTCCTGACTTTC
>TRBV6-5|TRBJ2-1|15|many|TRBD1
CASREDRGPNNEQFF
TGTGCCAGCAGAGAGGACAGGGGGCCTAACAATGAGCAGTTCTTC
>TRBV4-3|TRBJ1-6|16|NA|NA
CASSQDEGTLNSPLHF
TGCGCCAGCAGCCAAGATGAGGGGACCCTAAATTCACCCCTCCACTTT